This TCR beta chain was retrieved from a study of molecular identifiers for immune sequencing clone quantification. Study context: Sequencing covered four of five parts into which replicate RNA from around 20,000 or 100,000 naive CD8 cells was split. Study-wide results and limits: Amid about a million naive cells, spiked Jurkat TCR RNA from one cell was reportedly still detectable.

TCRdb used MiXCR to reprocess the PCR reads, holding one entry per CDR3 protein. The top ten clones hold roughly 0.7% of a sample with approximately 320,000 distinct CDR3 sequences, roughly a quarter of them seen once. Libraries for naive CD8 T cells, which were made from around 20,000 to 1,000,000 sorted cells, drew on 10%, 30% or 50% of the RNA. Sorting recovered naive CD8 T cells on a CD8+CD4-CCR7+CD45RA+ profile. Of note for this clonotype: Its antigen remains unidentified. A much larger clone differs by one base, so this may be a read error. The CDR3 does not end in the conserved phenylalanine or tryptophan, so this is likely a read error.

Sequences were obtained from naive CD8+ T cells from blood, with Jurkat cell RNA spiked in. Subset meaning: FACS-sorted CD8+CD4-CCR7+CD45RA+ naive T cells. This clonotype was obtained from a human donor in good health. Some libraries in this study had Jurkat cell RNA spiked in.

The CDR3 sequence is CASSLSISTEAFL. The CDR3 bases are TGTGCCAGCAGTTTATCGATTTCCACTGAAGCTTTCCTT. The chain has TRBV27 and TRBJ1-1; D not resolved. In germline, CDR1 is MNHEY, CDR2 SMNVEV (reference sequence). The CDR3 consists of 13 residues. Trimming removed 0 bases at V and 4 bases at J, with 6 bases between.